This is a list of T cell receptor beta chains from one sample in a study of OX40 agonist ivuxolimab in advanced cancers. Sequenced by immunoSEQ multiplex PCR; TCRdb stores in-frame clones only, minus some. The data contain 70,000 to 95,000 clones, 90% of them singletons. The source was CD4+ or CD8+ T cells sorted from blood, collected in a trial of the OX40 agonist ivuxolimab. Every receptor here comes from an adult with an advanced solid tumor such as melanoma, head and neck, liver or kidney cancer. CDR3s include the opening cysteine and the closing phenylalanine or tryptophan. D genes are given only for firm matches. Some rows mark clone size as missing; the rest say once, few, many or name a class of expanded clone.

.,TRBV5-1,.,TRBJ2-1,TGCGCCAGCAGCTTGGAGATGGGCGATGAGCAGTTCTTC,CASSLEMGDEQFF
once,TRBV4-1,TRBD2,TRBJ2-2,TGCGCCAGCAGCCAAGGTCCCACCAGCGGGGGGAACACCGGGGAGCTGTTTTTT,CASSQGPTSGGNTGELFF
.,TRBV6-5,.,TRBJ1-1,TGTGCCAGCAGTTACTCGATTTCCGGGGTCAGAGGAAAAGCTTTCTTT,CASSYSISGVRGKAFF
.,TRBV5-1,.,TRBJ1-2,TGCGCCAGCAGCCCGCTTGGTTCCACTAACTATGGCTACACCTTC,CASSPLGSTNYGYTF
.,TRBV6-5,.,TRBJ1-6,TGTGCCAGCAGTGTCAGACAGGATAATAATTCACCCCTCCACTTT,CASSVRQDNNSPLHF
.,TRBV5-6,.,TRBJ2-7,TGTGCCAGCAGCTGGGTCGGGAGATTGCACGAGCAGTACTTC,CASSWVGRLHEQYF
.,TRBV5-1,.,TRBJ1-2,TGCGCCAGCAGCCGCAGGGCGGACTATGGCTACACCTTC,CASSRRADYGYTF
.,TRBV6-5,.,TRBJ2-7,TGTGCCAGCAGTTACTCGACGCGTGGCGAGCAGTACTTC,CASSYSTRGEQYF
once,TRBV5-4,TRBD1,TRBJ1-1,TGTGCCAGCACTTTGGGACAGCTAAACACTGAAGCTTTCTTT,CASTLGQLNTEAFF
.,TRBV28,TRBD1,TRBJ2-7,TGTGCCAGCAGTTTAAGGGGGCCCTACGAGCAGTACTTC,CASSLRGPYEQYF
few,TRBV28,.,TRBJ1-2,TGTGCCAGCAGTTTGGCGGTTTATGGCTACACCTTC,CASSLAVYGYTF
.,TRBV2,TRBD1,TRBJ2-2,TGTGCCAGCAGGGACAGGGGGAACACCGGGGAGCTGTTTTTT,CASRDRGNTGELFF
.,TRBV5-1,.,TRBJ2-2,TGCGCCAGCAGTGGGTTAGGCAGGAAGAACACCGGGGAGCTGTTTTTT,CASSGLGRKNTGELFF
.,TRBV30,.,TRBJ2-2,TGTGCCTGGAGTCCGGACCCAACCGGGGAGCTGTTTTTT,CAWSPDPTGELFF
.,TRBV11-2,TRBD1,TRBJ2-5,TGTGCCAGCAGCTTGTCAGGGGGCGTAGGAGAGACCCAGTACTTC,CASSLSGGVGETQYF
.,TRBV7-9,TRBD1,TRBJ1-1,TGTGCCAGCAGCTTAGCGCAGGGGGGCACTGAAGCTTTCTTT,CASSLAQGGTEAFF
.,TRBV5-4,.,TRBJ2-7,TGTGCCAGCAGCTTGAGAGGCTCTGGCTACGAGCAGTACTTC,CASSLRGSGYEQYF
.,TRBV4-3,TRBD2,TRBJ2-7,TGCGCCAGCAGCCAAGCTCTAGCGGGATCGTACGAGCAGTACTTC,CASSQALAGSYEQYF
once,TRBV4-3,TRBD1,TRBJ2-2,TGCGCCAGCAGCCATAGACAGGGGAACACCGGGGAGCTGTTTTTT,CASSHRQGNTGELFF
.,TRBV7-2,.,TRBJ1-1,TGTGCCAGCAGCTTAGGAGGGGCCGGGCCCACTGAAGCTTTCTTT,CASSLGGAGPTEAFF
.,TRBV7-9,TRBD2,TRBJ2-7,TGTGCCAGCAGCTGGGGACTAGCTGTGGGCGAGCAGTACTTC,CASSWGLAVGEQYF
.,TRBV9,TRBD2,TRBJ2-3,TGTGCCAGCAGCGTATATGCGGGAGGGCCAGGAGATACGCAGTATTTT,CASSVYAGGPGDTQYF
.,TRBV7-8,.,TRBJ2-4,TGTGCCAGCAGCTTAGGAGAGGCGAACATTCAGTACTTC,CASSLGEANIQYF
.,TRBV30,.,TRBJ1-1,TGTGCCTGGAGTGTACAGACGAACACTGAAGCTTTCTTT,CAWSVQTNTEAFF
.,TRBV7-9,.,TRBJ1-3,TGTGCCAGCAGCCCGTCGGGGGGAAACACCATATATTTT,CASSPSGGNTIYF
.,TRBV7-2,.,TRBJ1-4,TGTGCCAGCAGTCAGGGACTCCTTAGAAATGAAAAACTGTTTTTT,CASSQGLLRNEKLFF
.,TRBV6-6,.,TRBJ1-1,TGTGCCAGCAGATATCAGAGGGACACTGAAGCTTTCTTT,CASRYQRDTEAFF
.,TRBV21-1,.,TRBJ2-2,TGTGCCAGCAGCAAAAGTGGACAACCCGGGGAGCTGTTTTTT,CASSKSGQPGELFF
.,TRBV7-2,.,TRBJ2-1,TGTGCCAGCAGCAATACTAGAAACAATGAGCAGTTCTTC,CASSNTRNNEQFF
.,TRBV7-8,.,TRBJ1-2,TGTGCCAGCAGCTTAGCGGGGGGGAGAAGTGGCTACACCTTC,CASSLAGGRSGYTF
.,TRBV7-9,.,TRBJ2-2,TGTGCCAGCAGCTTAGGGGCGGGGTTGACCGGGGAGCTGTTTTTT,CASSLGAGLTGELFF